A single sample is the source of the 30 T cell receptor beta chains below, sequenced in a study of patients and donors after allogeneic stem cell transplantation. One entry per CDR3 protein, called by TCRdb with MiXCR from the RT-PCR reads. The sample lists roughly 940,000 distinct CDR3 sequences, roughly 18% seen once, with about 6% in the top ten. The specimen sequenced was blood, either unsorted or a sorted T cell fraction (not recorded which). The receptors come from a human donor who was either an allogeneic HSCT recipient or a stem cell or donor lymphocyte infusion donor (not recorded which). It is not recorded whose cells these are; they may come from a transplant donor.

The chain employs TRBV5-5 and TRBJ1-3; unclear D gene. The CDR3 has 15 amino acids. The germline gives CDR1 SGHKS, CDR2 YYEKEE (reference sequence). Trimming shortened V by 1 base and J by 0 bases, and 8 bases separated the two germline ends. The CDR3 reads CASSLRLSSGNTIYF. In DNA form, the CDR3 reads TGTGCCAGCAGCTTGCGGTTGAGCTCTGGAAACACCATATATTTT.

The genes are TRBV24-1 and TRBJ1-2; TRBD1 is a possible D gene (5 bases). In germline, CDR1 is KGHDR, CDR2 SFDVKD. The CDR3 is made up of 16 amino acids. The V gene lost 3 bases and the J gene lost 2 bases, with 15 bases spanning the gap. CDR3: CATSDGTVKGNYGYTF. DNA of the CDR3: TGTGCCACCAGTGATGGGACGGTAAAGGGCAACTATGGCTACACCTTC.

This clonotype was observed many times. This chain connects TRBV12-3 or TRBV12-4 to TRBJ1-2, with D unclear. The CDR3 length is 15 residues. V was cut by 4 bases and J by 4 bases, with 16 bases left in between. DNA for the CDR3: TGTGCCAGCAGTTCTTTTTCCAGGAGCGGCTATGGCTACACCTTC. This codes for CASSSFSRSGYGYTF.

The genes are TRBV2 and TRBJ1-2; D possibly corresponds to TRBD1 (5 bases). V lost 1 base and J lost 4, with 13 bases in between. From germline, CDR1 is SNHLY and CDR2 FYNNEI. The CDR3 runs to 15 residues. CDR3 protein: CASSEVRGKGYGYTF. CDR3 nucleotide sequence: TGTGCCAGCAGTGAAGTGAGGGGAAAGGGCTATGGCTACACCTTC.

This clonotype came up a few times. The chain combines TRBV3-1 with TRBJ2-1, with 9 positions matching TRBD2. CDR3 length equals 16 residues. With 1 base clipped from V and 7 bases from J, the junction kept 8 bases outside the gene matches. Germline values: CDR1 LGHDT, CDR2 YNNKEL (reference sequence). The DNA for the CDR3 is TGTGCCAGCAGCCAAGTCAGCGGGAGGTCGGGGAATGAGCAGTTCTTC. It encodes CASSQVSGRSGNEQFF.

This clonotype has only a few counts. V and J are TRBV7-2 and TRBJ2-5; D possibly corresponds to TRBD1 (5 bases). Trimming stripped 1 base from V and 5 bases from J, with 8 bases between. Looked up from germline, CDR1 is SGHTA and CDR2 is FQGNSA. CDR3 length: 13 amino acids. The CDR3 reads CASSLGGYETQYF. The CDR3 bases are TGTGCCAGCAGCTTAGGGGGCTATGAGACCCAGTACTTC.

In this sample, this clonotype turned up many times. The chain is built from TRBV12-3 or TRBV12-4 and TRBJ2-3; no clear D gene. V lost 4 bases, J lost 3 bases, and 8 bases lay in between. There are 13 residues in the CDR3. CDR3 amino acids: CASSYDGTDTQYF. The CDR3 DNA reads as TGTGCCAGCAGTTACGACGGGACAGATACGCAGTATTTT.

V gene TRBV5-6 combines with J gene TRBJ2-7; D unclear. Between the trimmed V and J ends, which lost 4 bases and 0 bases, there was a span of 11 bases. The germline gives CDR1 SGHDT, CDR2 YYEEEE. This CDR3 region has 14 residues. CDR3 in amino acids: CASSRVEVSYEQYF. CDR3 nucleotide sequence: TGTGCCAGCAGCCGAGTGGAAGTCTCCTACGAGCAGTACTTC.

This chain's CDR3 is CASSQGTRDRGWETQYF. The CDR3 DNA is TGTGCCAGCAGCCAAGGAACGCGGGACAGGGGTTGGGAGACCCAGTACTTC. The rearrangement uses TRBV4-2 and TRBJ2-5; 10 bases map to TRBD1. The V gene end was trimmed by 1 base and the J gene end by 5 bases; junction bases not matched to a gene: 10. Germline-derived CDR1 and CDR2 are LGHNA and YNFKEQ. The CDR3 spans 17 residues.

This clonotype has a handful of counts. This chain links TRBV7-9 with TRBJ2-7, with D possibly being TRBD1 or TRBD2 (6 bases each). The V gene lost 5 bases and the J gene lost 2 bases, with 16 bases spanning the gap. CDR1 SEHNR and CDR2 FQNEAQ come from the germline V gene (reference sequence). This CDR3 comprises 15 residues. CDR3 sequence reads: CASSPDGGRPYEQYF. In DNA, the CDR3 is TGTGCCAGCAGCCCGGATGGGGGGCGCCCCTACGAGCAGTACTTC.

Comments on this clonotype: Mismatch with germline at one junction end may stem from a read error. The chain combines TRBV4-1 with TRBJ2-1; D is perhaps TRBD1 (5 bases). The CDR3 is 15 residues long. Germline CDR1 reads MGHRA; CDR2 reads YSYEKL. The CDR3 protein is CPSRRTGASYNEQFF. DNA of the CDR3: TGCCCCAGCAGGCGAACTGGGGCCTCCTACAATGAGCAGTTCTTC.

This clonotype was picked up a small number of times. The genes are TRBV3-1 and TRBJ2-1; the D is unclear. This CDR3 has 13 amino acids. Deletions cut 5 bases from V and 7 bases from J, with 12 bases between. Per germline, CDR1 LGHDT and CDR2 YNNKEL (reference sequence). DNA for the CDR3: TGTGCCAGCAGCGCCGGCATCCCGAATGAGCAGTTCTTC. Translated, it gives CASSAGIPNEQFF.

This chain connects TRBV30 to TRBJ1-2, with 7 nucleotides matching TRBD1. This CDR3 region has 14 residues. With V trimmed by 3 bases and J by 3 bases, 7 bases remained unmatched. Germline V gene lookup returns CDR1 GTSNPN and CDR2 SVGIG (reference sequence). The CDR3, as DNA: TGTGCCTGGAGCGACAGGGTTCGGGACTATGGCTACACCTTC. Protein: CAWSDRVRDYGYTF. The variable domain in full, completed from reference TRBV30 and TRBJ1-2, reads SQTIHQWPATLVQPVGSPLSLECTVEGTSNPNLYWYRQAAGRGLQLLFYSVGIGQISSEVPQNLSASRPQDRQFILSSKKLLLSDSGFYLCAWSDRVRDYGYTFGSGTRLTVV.

Here the CDR3 DNA reads TGCAGTGCGAGGTCTAGCGGGAGCTTGGGGACAGATACGCAGTATTTT. This encodes CSARSSGSLGTDTQYF. This chain joins TRBV20-1 and TRBJ2-3, with 10 bases that match TRBD2. CDR1 is DFQATT and CDR2 is SNEGSKA in the germline V gene (reference sequence). The CDR3 covers 16 residues. The ends lost 6 bases at V and 3 bases at J; junction bases unmatched: 12.

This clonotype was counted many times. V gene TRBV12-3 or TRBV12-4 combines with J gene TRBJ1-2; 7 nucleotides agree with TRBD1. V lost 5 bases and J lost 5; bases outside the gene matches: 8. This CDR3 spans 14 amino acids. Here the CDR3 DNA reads TGTGCCAGCAGTCCTACAGGGGTCGGGTATGGCTACACCTTC. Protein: CASSPTGVGYGYTF.

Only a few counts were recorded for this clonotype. In DNA form, the CDR3 reads TGTGCCAGCTCACAATCCCGGGACAGGGTATCCTACGAGCAGTACTTC. Residues: CASSQSRDRVSYEQYF. This sequence joins TRBV18 and TRBJ2-7; TRBD1 agrees at 9 bases. V lost 4 bases and J lost 1; bases outside the gene matches: 8. CDR3 size: 16 residues. Germline V gene data show CDR1 as KGHSH and CDR2 as LQKENI.

CDR3: CASGPTRSTGELFF. The CDR3 DNA reads as TGTGCCAGCGGCCCGACACGATCCACCGGGGAGCTGTTTTTT. The rearrangement uses TRBV25-1 and TRBJ2-2, with D hard to call. The germline V gene has CDR1 MGHDK and CDR2 SYGVNS. Trimming removed 8 bases at V and 4 bases at J, with 14 bases between. The CDR3 extends over 14 amino acids. Full variable domain (remainder filled in from reference TRBV25-1 and TRBJ2-2): EADIYQTPRYLVIGTGKKITLECSQTMGHDKMYWYQQDPGMELHLIHYSYGVNSTEKGDLSSESTVSRIRTEHFPLTLESARPSHTSQYLCASGPTRSTGELFFGEGSRLTVL.

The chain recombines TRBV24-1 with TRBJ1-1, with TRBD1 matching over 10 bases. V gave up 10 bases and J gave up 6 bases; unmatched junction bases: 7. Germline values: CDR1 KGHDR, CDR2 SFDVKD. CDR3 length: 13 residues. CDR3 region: CATEDRGVSEAFF. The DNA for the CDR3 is TGTGCCACGGAGGACAGGGGGGTCTCTGAAGCTTTCTTT.

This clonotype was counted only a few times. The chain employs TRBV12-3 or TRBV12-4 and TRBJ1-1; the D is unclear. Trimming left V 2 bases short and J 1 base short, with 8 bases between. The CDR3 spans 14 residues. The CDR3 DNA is TGTGCCAGCAGTTTAAGATCCAGGAACACTGAAGCTTTCTTT. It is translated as CASSLRSRNTEAFF.

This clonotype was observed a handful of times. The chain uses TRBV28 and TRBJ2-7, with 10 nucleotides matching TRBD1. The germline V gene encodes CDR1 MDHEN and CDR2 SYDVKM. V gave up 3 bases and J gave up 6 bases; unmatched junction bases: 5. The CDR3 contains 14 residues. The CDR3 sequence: CASSLGQGLFEQYF. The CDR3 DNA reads TGTGCCAGCAGTTTGGGACAGGGGCTATTCGAGCAGTACTTC.

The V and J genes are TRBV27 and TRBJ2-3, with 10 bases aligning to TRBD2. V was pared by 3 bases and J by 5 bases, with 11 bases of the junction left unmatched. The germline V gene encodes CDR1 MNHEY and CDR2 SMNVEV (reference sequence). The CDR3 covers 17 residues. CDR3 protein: CASSFLSRLAGEDTQYF. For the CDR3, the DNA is TGTGCCAGCAGTTTCCTTTCGCGGCTAGCGGGGGAAGATACGCAGTATTTT.

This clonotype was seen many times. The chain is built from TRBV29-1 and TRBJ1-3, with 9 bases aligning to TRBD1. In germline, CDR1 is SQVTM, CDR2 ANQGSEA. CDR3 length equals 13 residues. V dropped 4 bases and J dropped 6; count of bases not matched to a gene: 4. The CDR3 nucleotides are TGCAGCGTTGGGGACAGGGTTTCAAACACCATATATTTT. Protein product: CSVGDRVSNTIYF. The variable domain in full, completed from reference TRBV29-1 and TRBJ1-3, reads SAVISQKPSRDICQRGTSLTIQCQVDSQVTMMFWYRQQPGQSLTLIATANQGSEATYESGFVIDKFPISRPNLTFSTLTVSNMSPEDSSIYLCSVGDRVSNTIYFGEGSWLTVV.

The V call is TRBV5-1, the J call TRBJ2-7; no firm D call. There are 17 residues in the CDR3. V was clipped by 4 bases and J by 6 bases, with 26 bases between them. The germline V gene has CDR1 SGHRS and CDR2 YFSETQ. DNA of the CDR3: TGCGCCAGCAGCCCTCAGCCGTCCCGAGCCGCGAACGGCGAGCAGTACTTC. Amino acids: CASSPQPSRAANGEQYF.

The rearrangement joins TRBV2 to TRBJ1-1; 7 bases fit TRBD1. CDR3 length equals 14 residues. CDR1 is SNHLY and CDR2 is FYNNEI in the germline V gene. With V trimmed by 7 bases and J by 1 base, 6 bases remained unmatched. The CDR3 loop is CASTLTGTNTEAFF. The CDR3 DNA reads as TGTGCCAGCACTCTGACAGGGACGAACACTGAAGCTTTCTTT.

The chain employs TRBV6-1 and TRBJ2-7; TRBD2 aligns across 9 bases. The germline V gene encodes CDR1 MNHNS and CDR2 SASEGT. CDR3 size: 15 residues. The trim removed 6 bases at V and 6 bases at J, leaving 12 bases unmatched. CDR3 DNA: TGTGCCAGCAGGGAGATAGCGGGAGCAGTGGGCGAGCAGTACTTC. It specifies CASREIAGAVGEQYF.

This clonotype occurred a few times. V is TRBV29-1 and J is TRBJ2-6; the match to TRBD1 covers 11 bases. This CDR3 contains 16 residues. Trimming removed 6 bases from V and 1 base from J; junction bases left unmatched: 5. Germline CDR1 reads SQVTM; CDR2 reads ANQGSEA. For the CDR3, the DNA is TGCAGCGTCTTTGGACAGGGGGCGTCTGGGGCCAACGTCCTGACTTTC. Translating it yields CSVFGQGASGANVLTF.

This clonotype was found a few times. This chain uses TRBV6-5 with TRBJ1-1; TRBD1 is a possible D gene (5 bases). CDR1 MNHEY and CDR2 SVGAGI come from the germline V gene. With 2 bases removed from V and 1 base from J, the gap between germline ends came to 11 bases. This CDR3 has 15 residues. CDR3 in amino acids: CASSYGAGRNTEAFF. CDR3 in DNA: TGTGCCAGCAGTTACGGTGCGGGGCGGAACACTGAAGCTTTCTTT.

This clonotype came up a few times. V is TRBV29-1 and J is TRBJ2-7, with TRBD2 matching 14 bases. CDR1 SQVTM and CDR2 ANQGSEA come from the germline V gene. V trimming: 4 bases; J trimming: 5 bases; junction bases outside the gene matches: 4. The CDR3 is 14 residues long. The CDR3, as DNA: TGCAGCGTTGGGGGGACTAGCGGGAGCGACGAGCAGTACTTC. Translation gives CSVGGTSGSDEQYF.

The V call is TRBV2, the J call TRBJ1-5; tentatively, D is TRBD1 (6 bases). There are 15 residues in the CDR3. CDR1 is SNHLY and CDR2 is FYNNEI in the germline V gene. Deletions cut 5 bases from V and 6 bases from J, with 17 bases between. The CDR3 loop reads CASSQRTGFGQPQHF. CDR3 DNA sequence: TGTGCCAGCAGTCAGAGAACAGGGTTTGGTCAGCCCCAGCATTTT. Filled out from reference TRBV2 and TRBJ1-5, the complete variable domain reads EPEVTQTPSHQVTQMGQEVILRCVPISNHLYFYWYRQILGQKVEFLVSFYNNEISEKSEIFDDQFSVERPDGSNFTLKIRSTKLEDSAMYFCASSQRTGFGQPQHFGDGTRLSIL.

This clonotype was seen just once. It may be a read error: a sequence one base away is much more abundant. The CDR3 spells CAWTRGNQPQHF. CDR3 nucleotides: TGTGCCTGGACCAGGGGCAATCAGCCCCAGCATTTT. The chain couples TRBV30 to TRBJ1-5; perhaps TRBD1 as D (5 bases). CDR1 and CDR2 from the germline V gene are GTSNPN and SVGIG (reference sequence). The ends were cut back, 4 bases at V and 2 bases at J, with 6 bases in the middle. The length of the CDR3 is 12 residues.